This TCR beta chain derives from a study of blood T cell repertoires in COVID-19. Study in general: Collection of acute and convalescent COVID-19 samples took place in the United States, Italy and Spain. PBMCs, B-cell-depleted T cells, or T cells were the source of the cDNA or gDNA that made up the material.

Germline V gene data show CDR1 as KGHDR and CDR2 as SFDVKD. CDR3 length equals 14 residues. Trimming removed 9 bases from V and 1 base from J, with 11 bases in between. Profiling relied on immunoSEQ multiplex PCR, and the TCRdb table lists in-frame clones only, not all of them. The sample has approximately 240,000 clones, about four fifths seen once. The chain is built from TRBV24-1 and TRBJ2-2, with D possibly matching TRBD1 (6 bases). The sequencing sample was made of peripheral blood. This TCR was sampled from a woman under 40 who had recovered from COVID-19. CDR3 nucleotide sequence: TGTGCCACCCAGGGCAGGGGGAACACCGGGGAGCTGTTTTTT. Its protein product is CATQGRGNTGELFF.